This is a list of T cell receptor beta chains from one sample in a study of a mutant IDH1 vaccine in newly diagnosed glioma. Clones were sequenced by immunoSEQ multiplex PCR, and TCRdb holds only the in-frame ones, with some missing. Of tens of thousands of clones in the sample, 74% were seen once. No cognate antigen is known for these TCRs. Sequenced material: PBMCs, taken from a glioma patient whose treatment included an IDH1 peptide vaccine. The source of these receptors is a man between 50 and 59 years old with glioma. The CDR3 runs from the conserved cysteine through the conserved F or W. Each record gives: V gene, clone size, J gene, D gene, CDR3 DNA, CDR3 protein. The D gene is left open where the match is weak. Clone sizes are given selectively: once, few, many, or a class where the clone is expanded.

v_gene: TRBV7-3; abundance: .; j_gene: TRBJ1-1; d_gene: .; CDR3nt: TGTGCCAGCAGCCCCCTCATCGGAACTGAAGCTTTCTTT; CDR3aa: CASSPLIGTEAFF
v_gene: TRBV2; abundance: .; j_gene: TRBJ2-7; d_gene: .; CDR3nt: TGTGCCAGCAGTGAAGGAGGGGGGGGGTACTACGAGCAGTACTTC; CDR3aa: CASSEGGGGYYEQYF
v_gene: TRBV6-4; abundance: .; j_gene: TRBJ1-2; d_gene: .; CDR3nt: TGTGCCAGCAGTGACGGGTGGGGAAGCGACTACACCTTC; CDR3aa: CASSDGWGSDYTF
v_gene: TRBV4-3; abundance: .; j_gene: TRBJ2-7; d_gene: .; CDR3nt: TGCGCCAGCAGCCAAGGGGGCGCATCAGGGCAGTACTTC; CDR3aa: CASSQGGASGQYF
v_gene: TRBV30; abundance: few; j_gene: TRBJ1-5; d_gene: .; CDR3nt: TGTGCCTGGAGCGGGGTAGGACAGCCCCAGCATTTT; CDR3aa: CAWSGVGQPQHF
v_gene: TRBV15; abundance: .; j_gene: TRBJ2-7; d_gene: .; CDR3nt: TGTGCCACCAGCAGGGACATCGGTGCCTACGAGCAGTACTTC; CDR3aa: CATSRDIGAYEQYF
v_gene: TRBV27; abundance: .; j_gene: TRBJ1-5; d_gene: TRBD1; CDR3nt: TGTGCCAGCAGTCCAGGGACAGGGATACAGCCCCAGCATTTT; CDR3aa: CASSPGTGIQPQHF
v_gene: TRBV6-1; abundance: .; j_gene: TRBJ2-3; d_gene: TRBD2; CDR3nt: TGTGCCAGCAGCGGGGGGTTTGCGCAGTATTTT; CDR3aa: CASSGGFAQYF
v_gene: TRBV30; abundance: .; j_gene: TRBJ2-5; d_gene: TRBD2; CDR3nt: TGTGCCTGGAAATCAGCGGGGGGATCGGAGACCCAGTACTTC; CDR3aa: CAWKSAGGSETQYF
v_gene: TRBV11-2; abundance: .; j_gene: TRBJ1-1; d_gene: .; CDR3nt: TGTGCCAGCAGCTCCGCCCTCATGAACACTGAAGCTTTCTTT; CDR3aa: CASSSALMNTEAFF